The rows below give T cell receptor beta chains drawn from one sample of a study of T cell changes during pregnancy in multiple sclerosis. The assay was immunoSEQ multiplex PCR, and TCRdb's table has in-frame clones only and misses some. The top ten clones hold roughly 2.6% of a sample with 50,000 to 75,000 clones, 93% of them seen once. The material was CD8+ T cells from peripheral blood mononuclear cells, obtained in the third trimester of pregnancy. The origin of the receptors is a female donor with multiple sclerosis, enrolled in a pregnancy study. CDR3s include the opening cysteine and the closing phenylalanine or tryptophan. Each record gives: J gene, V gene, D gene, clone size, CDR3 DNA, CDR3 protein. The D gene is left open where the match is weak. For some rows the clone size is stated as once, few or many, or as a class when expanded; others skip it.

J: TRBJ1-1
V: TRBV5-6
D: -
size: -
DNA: TGTGCCAGCAGCTTCACTGAACAGGGCTTAGCTTTCTTT
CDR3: CASSFTEQGLAFF

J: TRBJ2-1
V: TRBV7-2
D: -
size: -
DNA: TGTGCCAGCAGCCCATGGTATAGCGGAAGCTCCTACAATGAGCAGTTCTTC
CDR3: CASSPWYSGSSYNEQFF

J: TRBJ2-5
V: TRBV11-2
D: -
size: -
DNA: TGTGCCAGCAGCTTAGCTAACGAAGAGACCCAGTACTTC
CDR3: CASSLANEETQYF

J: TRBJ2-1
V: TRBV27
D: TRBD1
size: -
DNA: TGTGCCAGCAGAATCAGGGGGCAAAGGACCTACAATGAGCAGTTCTTC
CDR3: CASRIRGQRTYNEQFF

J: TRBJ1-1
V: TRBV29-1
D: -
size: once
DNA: TGCAGCGTTGCACGGCTCACGGTCGGGATCGCTGAAGCTTTCTTT
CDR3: CSVARLTVGIAEAFF

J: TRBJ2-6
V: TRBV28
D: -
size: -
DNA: TGTGCCAGCAGTTTCCGGACAGTTTACTCTGGGGCCAACGTCCTGACTTTC
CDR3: CASSFRTVYSGANVLTF

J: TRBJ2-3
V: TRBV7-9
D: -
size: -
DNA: TGTGCCAGCAGCCCCCGGTACACAGATACGCAGTATTTT
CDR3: CASSPRYTDTQYF

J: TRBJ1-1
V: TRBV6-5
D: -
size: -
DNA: TGTGCCAGCAGGGCTAATCGCGGAGCCTGGTTCGAAGCTTTCTTT
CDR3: CASRANRGAWFEAFF

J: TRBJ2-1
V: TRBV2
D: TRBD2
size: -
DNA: TGTGCCAGCAGTCCATACGTAGGGATTAGCGGGGGAAATGAGCAGTTCTTC
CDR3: CASSPYVGISGGNEQFF

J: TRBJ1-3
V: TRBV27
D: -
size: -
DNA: TGTGCCAGCAGTTTAGACCTTAGGGGTGGAAACACCATATATTTT
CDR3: CASSLDLRGGNTIYF

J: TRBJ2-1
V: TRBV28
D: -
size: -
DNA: TGTGCCAGCAGTTCAATCTATACGTCTGACCTACTAAACAATGAGCAGTTCTTC
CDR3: CASSSIYTSDLLNNEQFF

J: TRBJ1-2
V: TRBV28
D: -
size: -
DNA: TGTGCCAGCAGTTCCCCCAAAGACGATTTCCCGACAAACTATGGCTACACCTTC
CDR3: CASSSPKDDFPTNYGYTF

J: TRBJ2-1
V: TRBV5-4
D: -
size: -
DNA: TGTGCCAGCAGCGAGCTAGATGAGCAGTTCTTC
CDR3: CASSELDEQFF

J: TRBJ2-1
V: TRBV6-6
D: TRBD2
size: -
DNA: TGTGCCAGCAGGTTCCGGGACTATTCCGTCGATGAGCAGTTCTTC
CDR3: CASRFRDYSVDEQFF

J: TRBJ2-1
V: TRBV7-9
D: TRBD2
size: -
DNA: TGTGCCAGCAGCGAAATTCGAATCGGTGGCGGGAGTATCCCCAATGAGCAGTTCTTC
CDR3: CASSEIRIGGGSIPNEQFF

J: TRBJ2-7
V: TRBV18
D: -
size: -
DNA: TGTGCCAGCTCACCCTTCTTCGGGATCGAGCAGTACTTC
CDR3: CASSPFFGIEQYF

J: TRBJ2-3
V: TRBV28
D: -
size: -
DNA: TGTGCCAGCAGTTTACTTAGGACAACCACAGATACGCAGTATTTT
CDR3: CASSLLRTTTDTQYF

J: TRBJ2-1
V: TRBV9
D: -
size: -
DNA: TGTGCCAGCAGCGTGGGGGGGGCGGGAGACAATGAGCAGTTCTTC
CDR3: CASSVGGAGDNEQFF

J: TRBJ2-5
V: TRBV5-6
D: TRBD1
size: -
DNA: TGTGCCAGCAGCCGCCGGGACAGGGGGCACCAAGAGACCCAGTACTTC
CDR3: CASSRRDRGHQETQYF

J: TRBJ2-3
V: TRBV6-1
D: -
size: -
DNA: TGTGCCAGCAGTGATGGAGGAGGAGGCACAGATACGCAGTATTTT
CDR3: CASSDGGGGTDTQYF

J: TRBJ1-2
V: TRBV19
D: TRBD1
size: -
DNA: TGTGCCAGTAGTATGGACAGGGGAAATGGCTACACCTTC
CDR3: CASSMDRGNGYTF

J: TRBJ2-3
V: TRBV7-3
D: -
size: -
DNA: TGTGCCAGCAGTGCCAGGGACACAGATACGCAGTATTTT
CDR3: CASSARDTDTQYF

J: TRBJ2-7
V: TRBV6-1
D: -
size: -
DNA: TGTGCCAGCAGGGAGGGACGGGCTATTTACGAGCAGTACTTC
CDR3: CASREGRAIYEQYF

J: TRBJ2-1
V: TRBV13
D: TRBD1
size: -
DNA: TGTGCCAGCAGCCTCCGGGACAGACCCTACAATGAGCAGTTCTTC
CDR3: CASSLRDRPYNEQFF

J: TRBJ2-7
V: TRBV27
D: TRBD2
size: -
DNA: TGTGCCAGCAGTCCTTTTGCGGGAGGGCGCGACGAGCAGTACTTC
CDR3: CASSPFAGGRDEQYF

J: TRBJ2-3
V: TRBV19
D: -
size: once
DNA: TGTGCCAGTAGTACCGGAGAAACCGATACGCAGTATTTT
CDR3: CASSTGETDTQYF

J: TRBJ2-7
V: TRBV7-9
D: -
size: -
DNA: TGTGCCAGCAGCCCAGCTAGGAGGGGCTACGAGCAGTACTTC
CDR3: CASSPARRGYEQYF

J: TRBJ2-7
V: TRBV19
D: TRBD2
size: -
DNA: TGTGCCAGTAGTATCGGGCTAGCGGGTGGCTACGAGCAGTACTTC
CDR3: CASSIGLAGGYEQYF

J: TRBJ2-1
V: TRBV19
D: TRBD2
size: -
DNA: TGTGCCAGTAGTCTAGATAGCGGGAGCAGAAATGAGCAGTTCTTC
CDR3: CASSLDSGSRNEQFF

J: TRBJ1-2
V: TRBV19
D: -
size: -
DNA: TGTGCCACCAGACTCCCGGCGGACTATGGCTACACCTTC
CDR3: CATRLPADYGYTF

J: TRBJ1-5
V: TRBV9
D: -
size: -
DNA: TGTGCCAGCAGCCCGGGACATGGGTCCAATCAGCCCCAGCATTTT
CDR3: CASSPGHGSNQPQHF